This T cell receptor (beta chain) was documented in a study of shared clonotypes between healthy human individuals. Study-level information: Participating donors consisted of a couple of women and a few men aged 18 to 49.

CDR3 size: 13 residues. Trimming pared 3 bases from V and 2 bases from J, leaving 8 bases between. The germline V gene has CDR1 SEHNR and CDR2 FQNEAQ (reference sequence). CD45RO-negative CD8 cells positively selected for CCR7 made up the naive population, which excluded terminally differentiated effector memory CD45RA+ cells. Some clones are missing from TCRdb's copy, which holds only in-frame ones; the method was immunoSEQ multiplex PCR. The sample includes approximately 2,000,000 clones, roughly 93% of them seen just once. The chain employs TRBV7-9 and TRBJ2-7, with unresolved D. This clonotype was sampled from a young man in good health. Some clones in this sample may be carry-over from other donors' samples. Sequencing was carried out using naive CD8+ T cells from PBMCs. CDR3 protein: CASSLSRTYEQYF. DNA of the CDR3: TGTGCCAGCAGCTTGTCACGGACCTACGAGCAGTACTTC.